The T cell receptor beta chain under discussion was sequenced for a study of cytomegalovirus exposure and HLA in healthy donors. Findings and caveats of the study: CMV antigen specificity of a few CMV-associated chains was confirmed in vitro. Overall, roughly 170 TCR beta chains were annotated as cytomegalovirus-associated.

The primer mix had 60 Vbeta and 13 Jbeta primers. Libraries were prepared by immunoSEQ multiplex PCR; TCRdb keeps only in-frame clonotypes and omits some of them. The sample holds 160,000 or so clones, 81% seen once. V lost 5 bases to trimming and J lost 8 bases, with 18 bases between them. Germline-derived CDR1 and CDR2 are LNHDA and SQIVND (reference sequence). This CDR3 is 14 amino acids long. On this clone: Its antigen is still unknown.

Sequenced sample: PBMCs. J is TRBJ1-2 and V is TRBV19; D might be TRBD1 (6 bases). This TCR derives from a woman aged 18-30 years in good health and CMV-seropositive. The CDR3 here is CASSHRDTEEGYTF. The DNA for the CDR3 is TGTGCCAGTAGTCACCGGGACACGGAAGAGGGCTACACCTTC.